This T cell receptor beta chain emerged from a study of CD8+ T cells in alopecia areata. The overall study: The study gave treated patients oral tofacitinib at 5 to 10 mg twice daily. Tofacitinib dosing lasted 6 to 18 months, which was then followed by 6 months off drug. Study-level results: A single nonresponder leaves the baseline CD8+ expansion link to response uncertain.

Treatment denoted: oral pan-JAK inhibitor, 5-10 mg twice daily. A word on this clone: As yet, its antigen is unknown.

Sequencing used cDNA as its template, made by extracting RNA and reverse transcribing it. Here immunoSEQ multiplex PCR was the method, and the copy in TCRdb shows in-frame clones only, minus some. Among some 130,000 clones, around half were seen once, and the ten largest hold about a sixth. V lost 1 base and J 0 bases, leaving 6 bases between the germline ends. Germline CDR1 and CDR2: SQVTM and ANQGSEA. The CDR3 is made up of 14 amino acids. The V and J genes are TRBV29-1 and TRBJ2-2; no definite D call. The source is a human donor with alopecia areata. The sequenced sample was CD8+ T cells sorted from blood, obtained at week 4, from a patient treated with tofacitinib. CDR3 nucleotides: TGCAGCGTTGAAGGACGGTCGAACACCGGGGAGCTGTTTTTT. It is translated as CSVEGRSNTGELFF.